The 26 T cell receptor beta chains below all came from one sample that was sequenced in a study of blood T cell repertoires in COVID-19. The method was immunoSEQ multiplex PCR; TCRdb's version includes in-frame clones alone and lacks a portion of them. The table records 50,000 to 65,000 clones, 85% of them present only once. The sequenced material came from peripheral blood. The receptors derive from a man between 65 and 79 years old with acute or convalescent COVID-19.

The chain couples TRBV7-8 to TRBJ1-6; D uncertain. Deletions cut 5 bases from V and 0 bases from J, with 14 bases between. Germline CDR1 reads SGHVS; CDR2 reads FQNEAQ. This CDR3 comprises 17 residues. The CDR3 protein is CASSPRDLSSYNSPLHF. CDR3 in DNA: TGTGCCAGCAGCCCTAGAGATCTGAGCTCCTATAATTCACCCCTCCACTTT.

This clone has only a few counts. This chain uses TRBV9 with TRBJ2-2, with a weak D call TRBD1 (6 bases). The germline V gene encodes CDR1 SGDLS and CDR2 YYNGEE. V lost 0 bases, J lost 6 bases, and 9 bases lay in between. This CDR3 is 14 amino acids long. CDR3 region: CASSVVGGPGELFF. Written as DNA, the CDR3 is TGTGCCAGCAGCGTAGTTGGGGGCCCCGGGGAGCTGTTTTTT.

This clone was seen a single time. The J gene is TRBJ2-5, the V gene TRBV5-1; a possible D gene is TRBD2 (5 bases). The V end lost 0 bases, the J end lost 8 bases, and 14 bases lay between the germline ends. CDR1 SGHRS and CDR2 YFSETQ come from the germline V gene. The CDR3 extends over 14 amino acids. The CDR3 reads CASSLGLAGATQYF. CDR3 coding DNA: TGCGCCAGCAGCTTGGGTCTAGCCGGCGCAACCCAGTACTTC.

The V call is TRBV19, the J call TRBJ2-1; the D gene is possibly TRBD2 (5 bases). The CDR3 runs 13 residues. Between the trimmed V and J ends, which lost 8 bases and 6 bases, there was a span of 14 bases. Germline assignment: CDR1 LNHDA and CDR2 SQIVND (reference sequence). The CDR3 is CASRRATGNEQFF. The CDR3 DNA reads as TGTGCCAGTCGGCGGGCGACGGGCAATGAGCAGTTCTTC.

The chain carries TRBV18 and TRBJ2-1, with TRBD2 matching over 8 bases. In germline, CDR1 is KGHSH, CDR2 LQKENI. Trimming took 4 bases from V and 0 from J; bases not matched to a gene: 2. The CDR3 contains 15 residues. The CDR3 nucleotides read TGTGCCAGCTCACAAAGCGGGAGCTCCTACAATGAGCAGTTCTTC. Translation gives CASSQSGSSYNEQFF.

The CDR3 spells CASSQDTGPDQPQHF. Written as DNA, the CDR3 is TGTGCCAGCAGCCAAGATACAGGTCCCGATCAGCCCCAGCATTTT. The V and J genes are TRBV3-1 (or the pseudogene TRBV3-2) and TRBJ1-5; D is perhaps TRBD1 (5 bases). The length of the CDR3 is 15 residues. Trimming took 0 bases from V and 5 from J, leaving 11 bases between them. Germline CDR1 and CDR2: LGHDT and YNNKEL (reference sequence).

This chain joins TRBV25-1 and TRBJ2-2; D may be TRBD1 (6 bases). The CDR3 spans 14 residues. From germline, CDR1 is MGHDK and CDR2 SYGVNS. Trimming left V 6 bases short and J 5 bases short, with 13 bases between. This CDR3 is CASSTGKGTGELFF. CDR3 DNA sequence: TGTGCCAGCAGCACAGGGAAGGGAACCGGGGAGCTGTTTTTT.

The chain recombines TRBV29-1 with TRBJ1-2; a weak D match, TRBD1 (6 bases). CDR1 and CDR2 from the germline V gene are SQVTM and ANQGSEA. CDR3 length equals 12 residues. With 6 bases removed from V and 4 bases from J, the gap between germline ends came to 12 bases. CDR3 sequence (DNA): TGCAGCGTAACCAGGGGCGGCTATGGCTACACCTTC. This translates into CSVTRGGYGYTF.

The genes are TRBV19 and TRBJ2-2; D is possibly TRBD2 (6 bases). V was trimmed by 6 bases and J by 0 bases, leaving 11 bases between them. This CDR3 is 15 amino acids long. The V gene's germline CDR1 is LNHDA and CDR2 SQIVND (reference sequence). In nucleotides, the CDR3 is TGTGCCAGTAGGAAACTAGCACCGAACACCGGGGAGCTGTTTTTT. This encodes CASRKLAPNTGELFF. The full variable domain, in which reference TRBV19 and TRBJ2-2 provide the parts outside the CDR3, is DGGITQSPKYLFRKEGQNVTLSCEQNLNHDAMYWYRQDPGQGLRLIYYSQIVNDFQKGDIAEGYSVSREKKESFPLTVTSAQKNPTAFYLCASRKLAPNTGELFFGEGSRLTVL.

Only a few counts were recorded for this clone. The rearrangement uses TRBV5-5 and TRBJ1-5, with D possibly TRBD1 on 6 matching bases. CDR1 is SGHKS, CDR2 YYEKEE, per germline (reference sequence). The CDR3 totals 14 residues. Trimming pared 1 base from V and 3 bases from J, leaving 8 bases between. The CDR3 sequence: CASSLTGTNQPQHF. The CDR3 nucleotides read TGTGCCAGCAGCTTGACAGGGACCAATCAGCCCCAGCATTTT.

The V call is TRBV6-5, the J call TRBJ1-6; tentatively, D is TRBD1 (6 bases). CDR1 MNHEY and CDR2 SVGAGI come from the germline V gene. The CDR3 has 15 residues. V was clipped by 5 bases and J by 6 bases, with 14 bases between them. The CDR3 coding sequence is TGTGCCAGCAGTCCAACCGGGACAAGTAATTCACCCCTCCACTTT. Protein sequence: CASSPTGTSNSPLHF.

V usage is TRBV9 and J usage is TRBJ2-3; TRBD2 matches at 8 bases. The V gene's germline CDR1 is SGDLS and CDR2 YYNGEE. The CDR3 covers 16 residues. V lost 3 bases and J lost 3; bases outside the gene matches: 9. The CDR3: CASSGRRGGHTDTQYF. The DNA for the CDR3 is TGTGCCAGCAGCGGGCGACGGGGGGGCCATACAGATACGCAGTATTTT.

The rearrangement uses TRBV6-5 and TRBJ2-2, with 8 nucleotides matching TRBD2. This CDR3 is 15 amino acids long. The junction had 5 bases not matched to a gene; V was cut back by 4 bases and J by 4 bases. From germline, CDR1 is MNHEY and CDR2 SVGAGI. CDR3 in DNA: TGTGCCAGCAGTTCCACTAGCGGACCCACCGGGGAGCTGTTTTTT. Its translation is CASSSTSGPTGELFF.

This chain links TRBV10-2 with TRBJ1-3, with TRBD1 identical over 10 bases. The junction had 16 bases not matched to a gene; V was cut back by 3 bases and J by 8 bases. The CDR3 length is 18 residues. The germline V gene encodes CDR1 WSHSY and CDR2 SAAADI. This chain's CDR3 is CASSDPVKTGGALDTIYF. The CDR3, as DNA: TGCGCCAGCAGTGACCCAGTGAAGACAGGGGGCGCTCTGGACACCATATATTTT.

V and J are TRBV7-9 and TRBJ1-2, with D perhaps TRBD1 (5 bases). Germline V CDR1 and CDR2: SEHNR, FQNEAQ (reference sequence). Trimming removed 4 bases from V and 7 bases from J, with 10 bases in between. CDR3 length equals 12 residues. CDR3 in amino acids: CASSYGTRGYTF. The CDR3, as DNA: TGTGCCAGCAGCTACGGGACTCGTGGCTACACCTTC.

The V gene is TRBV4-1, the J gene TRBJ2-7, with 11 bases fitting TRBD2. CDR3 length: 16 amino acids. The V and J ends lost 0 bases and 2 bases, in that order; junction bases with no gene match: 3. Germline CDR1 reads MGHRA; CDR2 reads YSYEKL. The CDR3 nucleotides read TGCGCCAGCAGCCAAGAGACTAGCGGGGCCCCCTACGAGCAGTACTTC. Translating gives CASSQETSGAPYEQYF.

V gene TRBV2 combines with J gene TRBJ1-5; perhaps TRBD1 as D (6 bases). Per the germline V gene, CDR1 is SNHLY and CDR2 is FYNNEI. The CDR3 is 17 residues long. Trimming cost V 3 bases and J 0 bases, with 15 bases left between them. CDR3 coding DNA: TGTGCCAGCAGTGATTGGGACACAAGGGTTAGCAATCAGCCCCAGCATTTT. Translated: CASSDWDTRVSNQPQHF.

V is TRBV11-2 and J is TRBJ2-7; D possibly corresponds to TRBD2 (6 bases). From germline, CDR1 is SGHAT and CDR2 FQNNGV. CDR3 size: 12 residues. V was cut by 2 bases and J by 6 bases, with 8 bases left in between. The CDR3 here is CASSLIGSEQYF. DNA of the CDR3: TGTGCCAGCAGCTTAATCGGGAGCGAGCAGTACTTC.

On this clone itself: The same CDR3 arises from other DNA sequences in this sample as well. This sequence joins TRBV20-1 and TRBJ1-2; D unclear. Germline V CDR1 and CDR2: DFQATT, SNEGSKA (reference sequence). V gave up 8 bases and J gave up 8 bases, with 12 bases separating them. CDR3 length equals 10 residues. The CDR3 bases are TGCAGTATTAACCGGGAGGGCTACACCTTC. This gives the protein CSINREGYTF.

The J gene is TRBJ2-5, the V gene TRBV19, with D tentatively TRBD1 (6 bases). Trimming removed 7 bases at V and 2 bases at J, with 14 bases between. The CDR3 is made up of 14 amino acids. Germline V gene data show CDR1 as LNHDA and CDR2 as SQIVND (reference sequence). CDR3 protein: CASIITGQQETQYF. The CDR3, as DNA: TGTGCCAGTATTATTACAGGGCAACAAGAGACCCAGTACTTC.

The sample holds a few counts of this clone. CDR3 amino acids: CASSRDEKLFF. The CDR3 DNA sequence: TGTGCCAGCAGCCGAGATGAAAAACTGTTTTTT. The genes are TRBV5-6 and TRBJ1-4; D ambiguous. The germline CDR1 and CDR2 sequences are SGHDT and YYEEEE. CDR3 length: 11 residues. Deletions cut 4 bases from V and 6 bases from J, with 4 bases between.

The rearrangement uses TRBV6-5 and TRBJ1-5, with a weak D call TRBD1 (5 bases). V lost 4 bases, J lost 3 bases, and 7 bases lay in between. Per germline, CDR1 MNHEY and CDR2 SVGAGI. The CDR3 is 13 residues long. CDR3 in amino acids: CASSWGVNQPQHF. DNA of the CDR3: TGTGCCAGCAGTTGGGGGGTCAATCAGCCCCAGCATTTT.

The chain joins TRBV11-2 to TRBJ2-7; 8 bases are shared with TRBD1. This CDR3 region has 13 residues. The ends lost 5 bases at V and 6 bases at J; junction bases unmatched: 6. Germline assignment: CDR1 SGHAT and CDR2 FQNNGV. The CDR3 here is CASSPTTGAEQYF. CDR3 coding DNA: TGTGCCAGCAGCCCGACGACAGGGGCCGAGCAGTACTTC. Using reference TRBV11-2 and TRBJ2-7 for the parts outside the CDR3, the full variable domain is EAGVAQSPRYKIIEKRQSVAFWCNPISGHATLYWYQQILGQGPKLLIQFQNNGVVDDSQLPKDRFSAERLKGVDSTLKIQPAKLEDSAVYLCASSPTTGAEQYFGPGTRLTVT.

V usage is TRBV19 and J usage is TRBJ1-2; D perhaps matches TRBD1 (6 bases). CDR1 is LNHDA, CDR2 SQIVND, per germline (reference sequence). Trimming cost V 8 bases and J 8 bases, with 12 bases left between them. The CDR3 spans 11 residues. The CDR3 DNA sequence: TGTGCCAGTCTAGTGGGGGCCGGCTACACCTTC. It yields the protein CASLVGAGYTF. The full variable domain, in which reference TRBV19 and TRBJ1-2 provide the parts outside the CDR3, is DGGITQSPKYLFRKEGQNVTLSCEQNLNHDAMYWYRQDPGQGLRLIYYSQIVNDFQKGDIAEGYSVSREKKESFPLTVTSAQKNPTAFYLCASLVGAGYTFGSGTRLTVV.

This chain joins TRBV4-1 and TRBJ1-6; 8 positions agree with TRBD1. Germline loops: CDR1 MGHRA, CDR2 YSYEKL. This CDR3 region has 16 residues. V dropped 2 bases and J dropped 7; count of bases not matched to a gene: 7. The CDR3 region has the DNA TGCGCCAGCAGCCAAAAAGGACAGGGCTTAAATTCACCCCTCCACTTT. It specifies CASSQKGQGLNSPLHF.

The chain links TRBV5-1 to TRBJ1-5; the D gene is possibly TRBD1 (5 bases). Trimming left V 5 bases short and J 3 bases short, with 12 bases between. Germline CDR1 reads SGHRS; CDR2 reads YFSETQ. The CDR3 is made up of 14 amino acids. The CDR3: CASSPDSINQPQHF. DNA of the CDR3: TGCGCCAGCAGTCCCGACAGTATCAATCAGCCCCAGCATTTT.